This TCR beta chain stems from a study of tumor-infiltrating lymphocytes in localized non-small cell lung cancer. Data came from immunoSEQ multiplex PCR; TCRdb stores just in-frame clones and leaves some out. The sample lists roughly 15,000 clones; around 84% were seen once. Source material: uninvolved lung tissue not adjacent to the tumor. This clonotype was sampled from a human donor with non-small cell lung cancer.

The CDR3 DNA follows: TGTGCCAGCAGTGAAGCAGGGGGTGGCTACACCTTC. Its translation: CASSEAGGGYTF. This chain joins TRBV6-1 and TRBJ1-2; D possibly corresponds to TRBD1 (6 bases). The V and J ends lost 0 bases and 7 bases respectively, with 6 bases between them. This CDR3 spans 12 amino acids. Germline V gives CDR1 MNHNS, CDR2 SASEGT.